This record looks at one T cell receptor (beta chain) sequence and its context. Source study methods: For nucleated cells, counts were estimated from reference gene primer amplification. The assay was immunoSEQ multiplex PCR, and TCRdb's table has in-frame clones only and misses some. The DNA was the basis for D and trimming; V, J and clone size are from that table. The sample carries fewer than 20,000 clones, approximately 81% recorded once. This CDR3 is 15 amino acids long. Germline-derived CDR1 and CDR2 are MNHEY and SVGAGI. The V and J ends lost 2 bases and 2 bases, in that order; junction bases with no gene match: 6. The data are from a study of blood T cell repertoires in COVID-19. Looking at the study overall: Samples came from the United States, Italy and Spain, spanning acute and convalescent COVID-19. T cells, B-cell-depleted T cells, or PBMCs supplied cDNA or gDNA.

The receptor was isolated from a human donor with active COVID-19. The donor label of this sample is uncertain. Sequencing was done on a sample of peripheral blood. This sequence joins TRBV6-5 and TRBJ2-7; the match to TRBD2 covers 7 bases. The CDR3 nucleotides read TGTGCCAGCAGTTACGGGGCGGGGGAGACCTACGAGCAGTACTTC. Its translation: CASSYGAGETYEQYF.